This TCR beta chain originates from a study of blood T cells in healthy people across ages (dated by TCRdb to the mid-2010s). Notes on the research overall: In model experiments, template switching captured about one uniquely barcoded TCR beta cDNA molecule for every two T cells. To track age-related changes in TCR beta repertoire diversity, the study relied on deep sequencing normalized with unique cDNA molecular identifiers. The donors were divided into four age groups: young (average around 15 years), middle-aged (about 40), aged (approximately 62) and long-lived (nearly 85). To avoid experimental bias, donors of different ages were randomly spread across the sequencing lanes. The study analyzed two additional independent replicas of 1 million unique cDNA reads from the same blood draw for two donors, one aged 18 to 29 and one aged 80 or older. Paper-wide results and their limitations: As age increased, observed TCR beta diversity per million T cells dropped in a roughly linear way, and a significant reduction was already evident by age 40. The percentage of naive T cells measured by flow cytometry correlated strongly with observed TCR beta diversity. Since profiling was done on bulk unsorted PBMCs, naive and antigen-experienced compartments could not be conclusively compared. Total diversity estimates from one million sequenced T cells were considered lower bounds and underestimates. Compared with the aged group, the long-lived group had more naive CD4+ T cells, fewer expanded clones and increased TCR diversity, a pattern suggesting age selection. Because donor CMV infection status was unknown, age-related changes in expanded clonotypes were potentially confounded.

Receptors were amplified or captured by 5' RACE. These reads were obtained on an Illumina HiSeq 2500. The second PCR ran for roughly 7 to 12 cycles and used a J-beta primer mix along with a sample-barcoded 5' primer. A template-switch 5' adaptor carrying 12 random nucleotides introduced a unique molecular identifier onto each TCR beta cDNA molecule. At least 2.5 million CDR3-containing paired-end reads were obtained from each sample. First-strand cDNA synthesis was performed from all RNA using the Mint cDNA synthesis kit, with priming by a TRBC-specific oligonucleotide. Following uracil-DNA glycosylase treatment, a first 18-cycle PCR with universal primers M1SS and BC2_uni_R was performed on all cDNA. In the source study's methods: Normalization of each sample was performed by random selection of 1 million high-quality reads, each carrying a distinct molecular identifier. Reads with shared molecular identifiers were discarded instead of being binned into consensus sequences. MiTCR, run with a Q25 quality threshold and the strictest error-elimination algorithm, handled CDR3 identification, clonotype clustering and error correction. A nonparametric unseen species model using Euler transformation provided a lower-bound estimate of total TCR beta diversity. The public reads were quality trimmed at Q25 with fastp and then assembled into clones with MiXCR by TCRdb, keeping productive beta chains. One record per CDR3 amino acid sequence lists the most common genes and DNA. What appears here as the V and J calls and clone size reflects TCRdb's work, not the paper's. The sample table shows fewer than 1,000,000 distinct CDR3 sequences, and about 42% are seen once. Together, the top ten hold about a sixth of the sample.

The CDR3 sequence holds 14 residues, the cysteine and phenylalanine included. The CDR3 DNA has 42 bases and is translated from base 1. CDR1 SNHLY and CDR2 FYNNEI were looked up in the germline V gene. V loses 5 bases, J loses 6 bases, and the germline ends lie 16 bases apart. In its sample, this clonotype was seen a few times. Its antigen remains undetermined. No base qualities exist here, and no much larger clone lies one base off it. The approximately 40 donors, aged about 6 to 95 years, were systemically healthy Caucasian individuals from Russia. Each donor gave around 9 milliliters of peripheral blood, collected into EDTA-treated Vacutainer tubes. Ficoll-Paque density-gradient centrifugation was used to isolate PBMCs, with at least 7 million obtained per sample. Trizol reagent was used to extract total RNA from the PBMCs, yielding at least 5.5 micrograms per sample. The percentages of naive CD45RAhigh/CD27high T cells were determined by flow cytometry on a PBMC aliquot from every donor.

Sample: blood. This clonotype was sampled from an elderly man in good health. The chain is encoded by TRBV2 joined to TRBJ1-1, with an unclear D gene assignment. The CDR3 amino acid sequence is: CASSILRRLSEAFF. Read as DNA, the sequence is TGTGCCAGCAGTATCCTACGGCGTCTATCTGAAGCTTTCTTT.